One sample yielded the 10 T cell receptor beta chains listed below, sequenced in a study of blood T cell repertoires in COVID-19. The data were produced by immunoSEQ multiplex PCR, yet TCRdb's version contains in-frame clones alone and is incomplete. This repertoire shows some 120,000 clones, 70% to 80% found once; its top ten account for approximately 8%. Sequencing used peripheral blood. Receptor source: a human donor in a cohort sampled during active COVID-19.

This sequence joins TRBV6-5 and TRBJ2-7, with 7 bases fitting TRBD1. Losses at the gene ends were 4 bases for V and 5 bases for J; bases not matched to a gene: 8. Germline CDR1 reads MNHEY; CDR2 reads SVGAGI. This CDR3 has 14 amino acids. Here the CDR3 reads CASSSKGGPNEQYF. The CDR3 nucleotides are TGTGCCAGCAGTTCTAAAGGGGGCCCCAACGAGCAGTACTTC.

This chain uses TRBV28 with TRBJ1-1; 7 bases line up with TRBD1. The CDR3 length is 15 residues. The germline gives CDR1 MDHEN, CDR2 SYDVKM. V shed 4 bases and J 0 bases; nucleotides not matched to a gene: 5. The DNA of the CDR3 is TGTGCCAGCAGTTCCCAACAGGGGTTGAACACTGAAGCTTTCTTT. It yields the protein CASSSQQGLNTEAFF.

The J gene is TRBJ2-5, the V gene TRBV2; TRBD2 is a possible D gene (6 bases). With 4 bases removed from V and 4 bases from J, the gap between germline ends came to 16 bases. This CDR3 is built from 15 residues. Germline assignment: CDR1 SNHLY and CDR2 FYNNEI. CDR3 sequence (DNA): TGTGCCAGCAGTGGCCGGGGGAGGTCTCGAGAGACCCAGTACTTC. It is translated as CASSGRGRSRETQYF.

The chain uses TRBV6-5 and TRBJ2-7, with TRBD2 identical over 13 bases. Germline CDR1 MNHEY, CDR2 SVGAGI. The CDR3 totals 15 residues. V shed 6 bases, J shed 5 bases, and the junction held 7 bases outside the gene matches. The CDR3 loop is CASRSGTSGINEQYF. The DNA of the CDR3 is TGTGCCAGCAGAAGCGGGACTAGCGGGATTAACGAGCAGTACTTC.

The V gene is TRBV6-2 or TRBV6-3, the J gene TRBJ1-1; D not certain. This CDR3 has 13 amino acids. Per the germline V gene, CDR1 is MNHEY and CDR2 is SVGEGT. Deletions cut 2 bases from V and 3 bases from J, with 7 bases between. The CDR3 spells CASSYGQYTEAFF. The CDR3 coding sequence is TGTGCCAGCAGTTACGGTCAGTACACTGAAGCTTTCTTT.

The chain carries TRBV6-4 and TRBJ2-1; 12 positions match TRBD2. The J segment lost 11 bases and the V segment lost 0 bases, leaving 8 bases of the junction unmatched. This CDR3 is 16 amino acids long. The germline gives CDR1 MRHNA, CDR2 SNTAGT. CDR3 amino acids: CASSDSGLAGRGKQFF. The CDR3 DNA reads TGTGCCAGCAGTGACTCGGGACTAGCGGGCCGGGGAAAGCAGTTCTTC.

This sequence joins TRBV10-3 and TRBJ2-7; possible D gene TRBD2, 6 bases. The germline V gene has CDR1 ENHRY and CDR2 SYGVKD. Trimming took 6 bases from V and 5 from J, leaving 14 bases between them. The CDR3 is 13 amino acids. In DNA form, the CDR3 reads TGTGCCATCAGCCCGACTAGTTTCGACGAGCAGTACTTC. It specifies CAISPTSFDEQYF.

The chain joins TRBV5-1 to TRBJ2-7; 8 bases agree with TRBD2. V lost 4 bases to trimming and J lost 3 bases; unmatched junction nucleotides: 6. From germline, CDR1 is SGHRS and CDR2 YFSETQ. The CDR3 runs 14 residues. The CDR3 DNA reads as TGCGCCAGCAGCCCGGAGCGGGGGCTCTACGAGCAGTACTTC. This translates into CASSPERGLYEQYF.

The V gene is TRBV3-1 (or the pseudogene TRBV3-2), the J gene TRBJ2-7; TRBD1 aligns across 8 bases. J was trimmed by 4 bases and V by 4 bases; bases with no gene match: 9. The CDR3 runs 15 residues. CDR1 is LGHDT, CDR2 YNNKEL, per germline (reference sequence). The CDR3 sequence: CASSLGQVYGYEQYF. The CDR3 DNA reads TGTGCCAGCAGCCTGGGACAGGTGTATGGTTACGAGCAGTACTTC.

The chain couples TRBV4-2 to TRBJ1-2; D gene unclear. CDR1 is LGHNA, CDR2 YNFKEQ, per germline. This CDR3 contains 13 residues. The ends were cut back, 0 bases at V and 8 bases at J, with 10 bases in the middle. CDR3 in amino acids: CASSQDRPRGYTF. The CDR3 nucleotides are TGTGCCAGCAGCCAAGATCGGCCGCGGGGCTACACCTTC.